This is a list of T cell receptor beta chains from one sample in a study of blood T cell repertoires in COVID-19. Here immunoSEQ multiplex PCR was the method, and the copy in TCRdb shows in-frame clones only, minus some. The data show fewer than 250,000 clones, 85% to 90% seen once. Sequenced: peripheral blood. Source of these receptors: a man between 50 and 59 years old with acute or convalescent COVID-19. Each CDR3 is given with its conserved first and last residue. The order of the fields is D gene, clone size, V gene, J gene, CDR3 DNA, CDR3 protein. The D gene is left open where the match is weak. Clone size is given for some rows only: seen once, a few or many times, or a class if the clone is expanded.

-	-	TRBV30	TRBJ2-2	TGTGCCTGGAGTTTCAGGGTTTCCGGGGAGCTGTTTTTT	CAWSFRVSGELFF
TRBD1	-	TRBV19	TRBJ1-1	TGTGCCAGTAGTACCCCCGACAGGGTAGGCACTGAAGCTTTCTTT	CASSTPDRVGTEAFF
TRBD1	-	TRBV7-9	TRBJ2-5	TGTGCCAGCAGTCGAGCAGGGGGTAGAGAGACCCAGTACTTC	CASSRAGGRETQYF
-	-	TRBV7-8	TRBJ1-5	TGTGCCAGCAGCGCTACAGGGTTTTATAGCAATCAGCCCCAGCATTTT	CASSATGFYSNQPQHF
-	-	TRBV5-5	TRBJ1-4	TGTGCCAGCAGCTTGGCCCCACAAAGGGGTGAAAAACTGTTTTTT	CASSLAPQRGEKLFF
-	-	TRBV3-1/TRBV3-2	TRBJ1-2	TGTGCCAGCAGCCAAAAGGGGGGGATCGGCTACACCTTC	CASSQKGGIGYTF
-	-	TRBV5-6	TRBJ2-6	TGTGCCAGCAGCAGGGAGGGGGCTGGGGCCAACGTCCTGACTTTC	CASSREGAGANVLTF
-	few	TRBV4-1	TRBJ2-3	TGCGCCAGCAGCCCGACCGTGCGGGATACGCAGTATTTT	CASSPTVRDTQYF
-	-	TRBV14	TRBJ2-7	TGTGCCAGCAGTTATCACCCTACCGAACAGGGCTACGAGCAGTACTTC	CASSYHPTEQGYEQYF
TRBD2	-	TRBV27	TRBJ2-7	TGTGCCAGCAGTTTAGTAGCGGGGTCCTACGAGCAGTACTTC	CASSLVAGSYEQYF
-	-	TRBV20-1	TRBJ1-2	TGCAGTGCTAGTTACGTATTAGCTAACTATGGCTACACCTTC	CSASYVLANYGYTF
TRBD1	-	TRBV2	TRBJ1-5	TGTGCCAGCAGAAGAGACAGGGGGGGTCAGCCCCAGCATTTT	CASRRDRGGQPQHF
-	-	TRBV7-8	TRBJ1-5	TGTGCCAGCAGCTTGGGGGCGCCCAATCAGCCCCAGCATTTT	CASSLGAPNQPQHF
-	-	TRBV7-3	TRBJ1-3	TGTGCCAGCAGCTTCGAGCTCGGAAACACCATATATTTT	CASSFELGNTIYF
-	-	TRBV19	TRBJ1-1	TGTGCCAGTACCCCTGGGGGCCAGTCGGCCCCGAACACTGAAGCTTTCTTT	CASTPGGQSAPNTEAFF
TRBD2	-	TRBV5-6	TRBJ2-1	TGTGCCAGCAGCCCGACAACTAGCGGGGGGGCCAACAATGAGCAGTTCTTC	CASSPTTSGGANNEQFF
-	-	TRBV25-1	TRBJ1-4	TGTGCCAGCAGTCCCGGTGTGACAACTAATGAAAAACTGTTTTTT	CASSPGVTTNEKLFF
-	-	TRBV18	TRBJ1-2	TGTGCCAGCTCAGAACAGGGCGGGGGCTACACCTTC	CASSEQGGGYTF
-	-	TRBV25-1	TRBJ2-7	TGTGCCAGCAGTGACCACCTTGAGAAGTACTTC	CASSDHLEKYF
-	-	TRBV29-1	TRBJ1-1	TGCAGCGTTGAAACAGGCACTGAAGCTTTCTTT	CSVETGTEAFF
TRBD1	-	TRBV14	TRBJ1-2	TGTGCCAGCAGCCTACCGGGACAGGGGCACTATGGCTACACCTTC	CASSLPGQGHYGYTF
-	-	TRBV20-1	TRBJ2-5	TGCAGTGCTAGTGCAGGGGCTCAAGAGACCCAGTACTTC	CSASAGAQETQYF
-	-	TRBV7-9	TRBJ1-1	TGTGCCAGCAGCCTCCTAACTGAAGCTTTCTTT	CASSLLTEAFF
-	few	TRBV4-2	TRBJ1-5	TGTGCCAGCAGCCAATATGAGGGCCGGCTTGGGCAGCCCCAGCATTTT	CASSQYEGRLGQPQHF
-	-	TRBV6-5	TRBJ1-3	TGTGCCACCTCAGGGGTCAACTCTGGAAACACCATATATTTT	CATSGVNSGNTIYF
-	few	TRBV6-5	TRBJ1-3	TGTGCCAGCAGTCTAAGCCCAGCGAACCGAAACACCATATATTTT	CASSLSPANRNTIYF
-	-	TRBV24-1	TRBJ1-6	TGTGCCACCAGTGATTCCCACAGGGAGACCTATAATTCACCCCTCCACTTT	CATSDSHRETYNSPLHF
TRBD1	-	TRBV6-5	TRBJ2-7	TGTGCCAGCAGTTACTTCCGGACAGGGGCAGACGAGCAGTACTTC	CASSYFRTGADEQYF
-	-	TRBV18	TRBJ2-5	TGTGCCAGCTCACCGTCGACCGCGGAAGAGACCCAGTACTTC	CASSPSTAEETQYF
-	-	TRBV12-3/TRBV12-4	TRBJ1-1	TGTGCCAGCAGCCGGCGGGGGGAAGCTTTCTTT	CASSRRGEAFF
-	-	TRBV25-1	TRBJ1-1	TGTGCCAGCAGTGAATCAACAGGGTCGAAGACTGAAGCTTTCTTT	CASSESTGSKTEAFF
TRBD2	-	TRBV9	TRBJ2-2	TGTGCCAGCAAGCGGGGGGGCCGCACCGGGGAGCTGTTTTTT	CASKRGGRTGELFF
TRBD1	-	TRBV5-3	TRBJ1-3	TGTGCCGGTTGGACAGGGATCTCTGGAAACACCATATATTTT	CAGWTGISGNTIYF
-	-	TRBV5-1	TRBJ2-6	TGCGCCAGCAGCTTACAGGGTTCTGGGGCCAACGTCCTGACTTTC	CASSLQGSGANVLTF
TRBD1	-	TRBV6-1	TRBJ2-7	TGTGCCAGCAGTGAGGGACAGGGCTCCTACGAGCAGTACTTC	CASSEGQGSYEQYF
TRBD1	-	TRBV30	TRBJ1-6	TGTGCCTGGGACAGGGTGAATTCACCCCTCCACTTT	CAWDRVNSPLHF
TRBD1	-	TRBV5-1	TRBJ2-7	TGCGCCAGCAGCTTGGCCCCGGGACAGGGGGCCTACGAGCAGTACTTC	CASSLAPGQGAYEQYF
-	-	TRBV18	TRBJ1-4	TGTGCCAGCTCACCACCGTCGGGTGAAAAACTGTTTTTT	CASSPPSGEKLFF
-	-	TRBV7-9	TRBJ1-3	TGTGCCAGCACCCTCCCGGTGGGGGCGTCTGGAAACACCATATATTTT	CASTLPVGASGNTIYF
-	few	TRBV6-4	TRBJ2-2	TGTGCCAGCAGCCCGGACATGTCCACCGGGGAGCTGTTTTTT	CASSPDMSTGELFF
-	-	TRBV19	TRBJ1-2	TGTGCCAGTAGTCCGGGGTCCCCTTGGGGAGGCTACACCTTC	CASSPGSPWGGYTF
TRBD1	-	TRBV6-4	TRBJ2-1	TGTGCCAGCAGTGCGAGGACAGGGGGCAATATCTACAATGAGCAGTTCTTC	CASSARTGGNIYNEQFF
-	few	TRBV27	TRBJ1-5	TGTGCCAGCAGCCAACAGGGTCCCAATCAGCCCCAGCATTTT	CASSQQGPNQPQHF
TRBD1	-	TRBV6-5	TRBJ1-6	TGTGCCAGCAGTTACCGCGACAGGGGTAGCTCACCCCTCCACTTT	CASSYRDRGSSPLHF
-	once	TRBV12-2	TRBJ2-7	TGTGCAAGTCGCTGTGTCCGAGGGGGACTAGAAAACAGGGGGCAGTACTTC	CASRCVRGGLENRGQYF
TRBD1	-	TRBV6-6	TRBJ1-2	TGTGCCAGCAGTTACCCACCGGGACAGTATGGCTACACCTTC	CASSYPPGQYGYTF
-	-	TRBV2	TRBJ1-5	TGTGCCAGCAGTGACCGGACAGGCAATCAGCCCCAGCATTTT	CASSDRTGNQPQHF
-	-	TRBV5-1	TRBJ1-4	TGCGCCAGCAGCTTGATCGGGTTCGGGGAGAATGAAAAACTGTTTTTT	CASSLIGFGENEKLFF
TRBD1	-	TRBV5-6	TRBJ1-4	TGTGCCAGCAGCTATCAGGGGGGAAGGCTCACAACTAATGAAAAACTGTTTTTT	CASSYQGGRLTTNEKLFF
-	-	TRBV2	TRBJ1-2	TGTGCCAGCAGTGGAGGTGGCATGGGAGCTAACTATGGCTACACCTTC	CASSGGGMGANYGYTF
-	-	TRBV6-5	TRBJ1-1	TGTGCCAGCAATCAGGGTAACACTGAAGCTTTCTTT	CASNQGNTEAFF
-	once	TRBV5-1	TRBJ1-1	TGCGCCAGCAGCTTTCAGCGGGGGAGCACTGAAGCTTTCTTT	CASSFQRGSTEAFF
TRBD1	-	TRBV9	TRBJ1-1	TGTGCCAGCAGCCCCATGACAGGGCTGGACACTGAAGCTTTCTTT	CASSPMTGLDTEAFF